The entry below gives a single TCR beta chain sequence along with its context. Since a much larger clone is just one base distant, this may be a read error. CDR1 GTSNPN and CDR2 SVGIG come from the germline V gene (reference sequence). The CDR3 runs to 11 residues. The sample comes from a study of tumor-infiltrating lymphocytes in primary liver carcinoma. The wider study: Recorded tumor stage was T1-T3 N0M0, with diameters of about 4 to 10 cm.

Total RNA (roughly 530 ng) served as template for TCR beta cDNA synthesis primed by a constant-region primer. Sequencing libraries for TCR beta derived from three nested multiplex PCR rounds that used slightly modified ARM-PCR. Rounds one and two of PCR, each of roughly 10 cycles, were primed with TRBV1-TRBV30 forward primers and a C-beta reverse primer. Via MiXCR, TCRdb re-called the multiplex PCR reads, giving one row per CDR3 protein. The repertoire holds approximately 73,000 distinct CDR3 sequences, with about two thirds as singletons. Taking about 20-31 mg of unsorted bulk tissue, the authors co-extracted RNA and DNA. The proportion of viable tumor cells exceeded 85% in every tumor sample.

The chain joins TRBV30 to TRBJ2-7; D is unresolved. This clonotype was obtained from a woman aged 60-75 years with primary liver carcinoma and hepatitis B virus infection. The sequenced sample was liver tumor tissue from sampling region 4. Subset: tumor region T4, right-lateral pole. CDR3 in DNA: TGTGCCAGGAGTAGTTCCTACGAGCAGTACTTC. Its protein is CARSSSYEQYF.